The text below deals with one T cell receptor (beta chain). The sample originates from a study of blood T cell repertoires in COVID-19. Study information: Collection of acute and convalescent COVID-19 samples took place in the United States, Italy and Spain. T cells, B-cell-depleted T cells, or PBMCs supplied cDNA or gDNA.

Authors' processing steps: Estimated nucleated cell counts came from reference gene primer amplification. The protocol was immunoSEQ multiplex PCR, while the TCRdb copy is restricted to in-frame clones and leaves out a portion. V, J and clone size are taken as reported in that table, and D and trimming were inferred from the DNA itself. The sample has about 45,000 clones; over 70% are singletons. The CDR3 loop spans 15 amino acids. Germline CDR1 reads MDHEN; CDR2 reads SYDVKM. V lost 4 bases and J lost 2, with 14 bases in between. The receptor was derived from a human donor in a cohort sampled during active COVID-19. The specimen was peripheral blood. The chain employs TRBV28 and TRBJ1-1; D perhaps matches TRBD1 (6 bases). CDR3 residues: CASSSPQGPNTEAFF. The CDR3 DNA reads TGTGCCAGCAGTTCACCGCAGGGGCCAAACACTGAAGCTTTCTTT.